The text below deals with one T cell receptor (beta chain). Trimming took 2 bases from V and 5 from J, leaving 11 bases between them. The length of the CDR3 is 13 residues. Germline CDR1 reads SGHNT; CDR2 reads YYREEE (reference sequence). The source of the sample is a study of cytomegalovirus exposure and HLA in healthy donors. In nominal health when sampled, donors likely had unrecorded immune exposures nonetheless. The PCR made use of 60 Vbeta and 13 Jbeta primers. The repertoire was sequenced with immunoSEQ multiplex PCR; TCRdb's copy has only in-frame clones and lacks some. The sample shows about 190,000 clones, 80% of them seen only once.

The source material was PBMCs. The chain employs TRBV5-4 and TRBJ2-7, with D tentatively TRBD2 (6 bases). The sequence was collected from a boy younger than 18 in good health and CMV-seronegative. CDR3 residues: CASSFGGMNEQYF. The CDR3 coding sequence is TGTGCCAGCAGCTTCGGGGGTATGAACGAGCAGTACTTC.